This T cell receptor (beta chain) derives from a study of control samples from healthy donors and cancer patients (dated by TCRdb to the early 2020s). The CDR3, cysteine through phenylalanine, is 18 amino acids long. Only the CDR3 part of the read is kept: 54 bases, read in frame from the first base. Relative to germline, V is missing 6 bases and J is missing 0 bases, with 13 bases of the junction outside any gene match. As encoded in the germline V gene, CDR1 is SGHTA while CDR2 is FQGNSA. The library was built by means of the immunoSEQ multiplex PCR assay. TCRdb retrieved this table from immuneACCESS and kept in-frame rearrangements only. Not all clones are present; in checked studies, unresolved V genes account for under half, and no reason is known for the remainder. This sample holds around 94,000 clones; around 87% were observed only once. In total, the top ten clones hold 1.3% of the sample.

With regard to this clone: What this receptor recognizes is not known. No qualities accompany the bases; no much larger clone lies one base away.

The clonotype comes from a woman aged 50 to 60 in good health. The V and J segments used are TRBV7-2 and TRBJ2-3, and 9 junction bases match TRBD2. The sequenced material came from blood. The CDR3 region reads CASRRAISGGASTDTQYF. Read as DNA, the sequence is TGTGCCAGCAGGCGCGCCATTAGCGGGGGTGCTAGCACAGATACGCAGTATTTT. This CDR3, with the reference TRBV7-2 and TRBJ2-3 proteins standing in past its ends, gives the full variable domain GAGVSQSPSNKVTEKGKDVELRCDPISGHTALYWYRQSLGQGLEFLIYFQGNSAPDKSGLPSDRFSAERTGGSVSTLTIQRTQQEDSAVYLCASRRAISGGASTDTQYFGPGTRLTVL.